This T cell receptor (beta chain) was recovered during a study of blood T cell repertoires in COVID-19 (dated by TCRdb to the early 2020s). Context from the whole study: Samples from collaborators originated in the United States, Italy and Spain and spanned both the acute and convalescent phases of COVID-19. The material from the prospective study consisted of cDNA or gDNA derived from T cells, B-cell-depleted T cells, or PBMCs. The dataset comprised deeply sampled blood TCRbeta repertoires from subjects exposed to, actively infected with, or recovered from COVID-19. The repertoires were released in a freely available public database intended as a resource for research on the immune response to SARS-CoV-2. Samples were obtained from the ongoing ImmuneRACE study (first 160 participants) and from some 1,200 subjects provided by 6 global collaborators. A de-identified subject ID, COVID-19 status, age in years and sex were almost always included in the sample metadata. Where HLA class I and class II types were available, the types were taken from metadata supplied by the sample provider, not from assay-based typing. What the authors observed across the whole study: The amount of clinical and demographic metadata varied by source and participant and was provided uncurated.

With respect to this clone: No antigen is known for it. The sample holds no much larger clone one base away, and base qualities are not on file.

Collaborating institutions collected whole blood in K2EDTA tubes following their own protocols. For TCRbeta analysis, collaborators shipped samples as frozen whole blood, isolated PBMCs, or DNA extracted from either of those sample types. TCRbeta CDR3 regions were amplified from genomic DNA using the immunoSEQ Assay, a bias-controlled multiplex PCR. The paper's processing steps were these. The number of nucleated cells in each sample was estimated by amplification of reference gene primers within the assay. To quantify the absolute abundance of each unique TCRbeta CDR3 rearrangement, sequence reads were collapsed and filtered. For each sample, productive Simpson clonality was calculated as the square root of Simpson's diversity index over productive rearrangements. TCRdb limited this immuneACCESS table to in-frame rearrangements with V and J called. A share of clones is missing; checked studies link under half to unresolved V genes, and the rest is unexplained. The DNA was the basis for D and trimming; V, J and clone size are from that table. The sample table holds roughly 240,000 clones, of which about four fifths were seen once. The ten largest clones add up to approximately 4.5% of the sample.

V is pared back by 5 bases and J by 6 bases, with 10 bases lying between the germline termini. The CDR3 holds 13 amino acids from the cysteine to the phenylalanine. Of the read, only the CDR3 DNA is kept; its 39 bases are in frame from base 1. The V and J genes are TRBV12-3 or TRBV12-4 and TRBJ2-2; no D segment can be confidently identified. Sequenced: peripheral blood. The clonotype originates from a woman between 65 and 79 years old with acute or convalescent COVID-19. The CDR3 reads CASSPKEAGELFF. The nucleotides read TGTGCCAGCAGTCCCAAAGAGGCCGGGGAGCTGTTTTTT.